The following is a TCR beta chain sequence with its context. Authors' data handling: By means of reference gene primer amplification, nucleated cell counts were estimated. The table came from immunoSEQ multiplex PCR; TCRdb's copy has only in-frame clones and leaves some out. The V and J calls and clone size come from that table; D and trimming were worked out from the DNA. Here the sample spans tens of thousands of clones, about 86% being singletons. The data are from a study of blood T cell repertoires in COVID-19. Study as a whole: The study drew acute and convalescent COVID-19 samples from the United States, Italy and Spain. PBMCs, B-cell-depleted T cells, or T cells provided the cDNA or gDNA that made up the material.

This TCR was recovered from a human donor in a cohort sampled during active COVID-19. The material sequenced was peripheral blood.

CDR3 region: CASGGTERGGYTF. CDR3 nucleotide sequence: TGTGCCAGTGGAGGGACAGAGAGGGGCGGCTACACCTTC. The rearrangement links TRBV6-5 to TRBJ1-2; 7 bases line up with TRBD1. Unmatched junction bases numbered 12, after V lost 9 bases and J lost 8 bases. This CDR3 has 13 residues. Germline V gene sequence: CDR1 MNHEY, CDR2 SVGAGI.